The 27 T cell receptor beta chains below were found in one sample sequenced in a study of T cells after somatic rescue of genetic block. Sequencing was performed with immunoSEQ multiplex PCR; in TCRdb, only in-frame clones are kept and a portion is missing. The data hold roughly 92,000 clones, with approximately 90% observed a single time. Source material: peripheral blood mononuclear cells (PBMCs). The source is a woman aged 18 to 35.

The chain uses TRBV11-2 and TRBJ2-3; no clear D. The CDR3 spans 12 residues. The germline CDR1 and CDR2 sequences are SGHAT and FQNNGV. Trimming removed 1 base at V and 3 bases at J, with 2 bases between. The CDR3 nucleotides are TGTGCCAGCAGCTTAGTTACAGATACGCAGTATTTT. Amino acid sequence: CASSLVTDTQYF. Full variable domain (missing parts from reference TRBV11-2 and TRBJ2-3): EAGVAQSPRYKIIEKRQSVAFWCNPISGHATLYWYQQILGQGPKLLIQFQNNGVVDDSQLPKDRFSAERLKGVDSTLKIQPAKLEDSAVYLCASSLVTDTQYFGPGTRLTVL.

This clone was recorded a few times. Other DNA sequences in this specimen translate into the identical CDR3. The V and J genes are TRBV7-9 and TRBJ1-1; D gene unclear. The CDR3 is made up of 13 amino acids. V was cut by 1 base and J by 8 bases, with 11 bases left in between. Per the germline V gene, CDR1 is SEHNR and CDR2 is FQNEAQ (reference sequence). The CDR3 here is CASSLVSPAEAFF. In DNA form, the CDR3 reads TGTGCCAGCAGCTTAGTGTCGCCAGCCGAAGCTTTCTTT.

J is TRBJ1-2 and V is TRBV19; no firm D call. The V and J ends lost 3 bases and 5 bases respectively, with 16 bases between them. Germline CDR1 reads LNHDA; CDR2 reads SQIVND (reference sequence). CDR3 length: 15 amino acids. The CDR3 bases are TGTGCCAGTAGTATCGACGGGCCTCGTTCATATGGCTACACCTTC. As protein: CASSIDGPRSYGYTF.

The chain links TRBV5-4 to TRBJ2-3, with TRBD2 identical over 11 bases. The CDR3 spans 15 residues. Germline assignment: CDR1 SGHNT and CDR2 YYREEE (reference sequence). Trimming cost V 4 bases and J 4 bases; bases outside gene matches: 5. As DNA, the CDR3 is TGTGCCAGCAGCCTCCGGACTAGCGGGTCAGATACGCAGTATTTT. Protein product: CASSLRTSGSDTQYF.

The chain employs TRBV7-9 and TRBJ1-2; D remains ambiguous. V gave up 6 bases and J gave up 7 bases, with 15 bases separating them. This CDR3 is built from 13 residues. Germline V gives CDR1 SEHNR, CDR2 FQNEAQ (reference sequence). The CDR3 protein is CASRPGGRRGYTF. CDR3 bases: TGTGCCAGCAGGCCTGGCGGGAGGCGTGGCTACACCTTC.

This chain connects TRBV4-3 to TRBJ1-6; 7 bases line up with TRBD1. V lost 0 bases to trimming and J lost 6 bases; unmatched junction nucleotides: 8. Germline V gene sequence: CDR1 LGHNA, CDR2 YSLEER. The CDR3 runs to 17 residues. For the CDR3, the DNA is TGCGCCAGCAGCCAAGAGATACAGGGGCCGATTAATTCACCCCTCCACTTT. It translates to CASSQEIQGPINSPLHF.

The chain carries TRBV10-3 and TRBJ2-3, with a tentative D call TRBD2 (5 bases). The V gene's germline CDR1 is ENHRY and CDR2 SYGVKD. The germline V and J ends were trimmed by 8 bases and 0 bases, with 15 bases remaining between them. The CDR3 runs to 15 residues. The CDR3 protein is CAIGSTSGSTDTQYF. In nucleotides, the CDR3 is TGTGCCATCGGGTCTACGAGCGGTAGCACAGATACGCAGTATTTT.

The rearrangement joins TRBV2 to TRBJ2-1; D is perhaps TRBD2 (6 bases). Germline CDR1 is SNHLY and CDR2 is FYNNEI. The CDR3 contains 15 residues. V was shortened by 6 bases and J by 6 bases, with 18 bases between the two germline ends. For the CDR3, the DNA is TGTGCCAGCAGCAACGTAGCGGAGGCGGGCAATGAGCAGTTCTTC. It yields the protein CASSNVAEAGNEQFF. The full variable domain, rest sourced from reference TRBV2 and TRBJ2-1, is EPEVTQTPSHQVTQMGQEVILRCVPISNHLYFYWYRQILGQKVEFLVSFYNNEISEKSEIFDDQFSVERPDGSNFTLKIRSTKLEDSAMYFCASSNVAEAGNEQFFGPGTRLTVL.

As regards this clone: The sample contains more than one DNA sequence encoding this CDR3. The J gene is TRBJ2-3, the V gene TRBV9; no clear D. CDR1 SGDLS and CDR2 YYNGEE come from the germline V gene. There are 15 residues in the CDR3. Trimming shortened V by 0 bases and J by 0 bases, and 8 bases separated the two germline ends. The CDR3 nucleotides are TGTGCCAGCAGCGTAGTGGGTTCTAGCACAGATACGCAGTATTTT. Amino acids: CASSVVGSSTDTQYF.

The chain recombines TRBV30 with TRBJ2-7; D not certain. Germline lookup yields CDR1 GTSNPN and CDR2 SVGIG (reference sequence). V was trimmed by 2 bases and J by 5 bases, leaving 10 bases between them. This CDR3 comprises 12 residues. CDR3 coding DNA: TGTGCCTGGAGTACCTTCCCCGACGAGCAGTACTTC. This translates into CAWSTFPDEQYF.

The V gene is TRBV29-1, the J gene TRBJ1-2, with 7 bases fitting TRBD1. The CDR3 totals 14 residues. Trimming at V came to 6 bases and at J to 6 bases, leaving 13 bases not matched to a gene. CDR1 and CDR2 from the germline V gene are SQVTM and ANQGSEA. The CDR3 DNA sequence: TGCAGCGTAAAGACAGGGCCCGCAGAGGATGGCTACACCTTC. Residues: CSVKTGPAEDGYTF.

V is TRBV7-3 and J is TRBJ2-1, with 7 nucleotides matching TRBD2. The V segment lost 4 bases and the J segment 4 bases; nucleotides outside the gene matches: 1. Germline values: CDR1 SGHTA, CDR2 FQGTGA. The CDR3 runs to 13 residues. The CDR3 region is CASSSGGYNEQFF. CDR3 in DNA: TGTGCCAGCAGCTCCGGGGGGTACAATGAGCAGTTCTTC. Using reference TRBV7-3 and TRBJ2-1 for the parts outside the CDR3, the full variable domain is GAGVSQTPSNKVTEKGKYVELRCDPISGHTALYWYRQSLGQGPEFLIYFQGTGAADDSGLPNDRFFAVRPEGSVSTLKIQRTERGDSAVYLCASSSGGYNEQFFGPGTRLTVL.

This chain uses TRBV30 with TRBJ2-2; TRBD1 agrees at 9 bases. J was trimmed by 7 bases and V by 2 bases; bases with no gene match: 8. CDR1 is GTSNPN and CDR2 is SVGIG in the germline V gene (reference sequence). The CDR3 sequence is 15 residues long. CDR3 coding DNA: TGTGCCTGGAGTTCTGGACAGGGGAGGGTCGGGGAGCTGTTTTTT. This sequence encodes CAWSSGQGRVGELFF. Full variable domain (outside the CDR3, taken from reference TRBV30 and TRBJ2-2): SQTIHQWPATLVQPVGSPLSLECTVEGTSNPNLYWYRQAAGRGLQLLFYSVGIGQISSEVPQNLSASRPQDRQFILSSKKLLLSDSGFYLCAWSSGQGRVGELFFGEGSRLTVL.

This clone was seen a few times. V gene TRBV6-5 combines with J gene TRBJ2-3, with unresolved D. The CDR3 consists of 14 residues. Looked up from germline, CDR1 is MNHEY and CDR2 is SVGAGI. V gave up 0 bases and J gave up 3 bases, with 7 bases separating them. CDR3 loop: CASSYSTLTDTQYF. CDR3 in DNA: TGTGCCAGCAGTTACTCGACGCTAACAGATACGCAGTATTTT.

The chain's CDR3 is CASSRRDRHQETQYF. The CDR3 coding sequence is TGTGCCAGCAGTCGTCGGGACAGGCACCAAGAGACCCAGTACTTC. The chain combines TRBV27 with TRBJ2-5; 8 positions agree with TRBD1. There are 15 residues in the CDR3. The germline CDR1 and CDR2 sequences are MNHEY and SMNVEV (reference sequence). V gave up 5 bases and J gave up 0 bases; unmatched junction bases: 5.

The rearrangement uses TRBV5-1 and TRBJ2-7; possible D gene TRBD1, 5 bases. The V gene's germline CDR1 is SGHRS and CDR2 YFSETQ. This CDR3 comprises 14 residues. Trimming left V 3 bases short and J 4 bases short, with 14 bases between. CDR3 DNA sequence: TGCGCCAGCAGCTCGACAACAGGCCGATACGAGCAGTACTTC. Translation: CASSSTTGRYEQYF.

V is TRBV10-3 and J is TRBJ2-1; a possible D gene is TRBD2 (5 bases). V was pared by 0 bases and J by 8 bases, with 11 bases between. This CDR3 contains 14 residues. Germline V lookup: CDR1 ENHRY, CDR2 SYGVKD. CDR3 region: CAISESEVGDEQFF. The CDR3 nucleotides are TGTGCCATCAGTGAGTCGGAGGTAGGCGATGAGCAGTTCTTC.

The genes are TRBV11-2 and TRBJ1-3; D possibly corresponds to TRBD1 (5 bases). Trimming removed 6 bases at V and 0 bases at J, with 12 bases between. CDR1 SGHAT and CDR2 FQNNGV come from the germline V gene. The CDR3 contains 15 residues. CDR3 nucleotide sequence: TGTGCCAGCAGGGGGCATACGGACTCTGGAAACACCATATATTTT. As protein: CASRGHTDSGNTIYF.

This chain uses TRBV27 with TRBJ2-7; maybe TRBD2 (5 bases). Germline assignment: CDR1 MNHEY and CDR2 SMNVEV (reference sequence). This CDR3 has 15 residues. V shed 1 base and J shed 0 bases, with 10 bases lying between them. The CDR3 coding sequence is TGTGCCAGCAGTTTATGGGCGGGTCTCTCCTACGAGCAGTACTTC. It translates to CASSLWAGLSYEQYF.

The chain uses TRBV7-9 and TRBJ1-1; tentatively, D is TRBD1 (6 bases). In germline, CDR1 is SEHNR, CDR2 FQNEAQ (reference sequence). The CDR3 sequence is 15 residues long. Deletions cut 0 bases from V and 10 bases from J, with 18 bases between. The CDR3 sequence is CASSLAGRGAMGAFF. As DNA, the CDR3 is TGTGCCAGCAGCTTAGCGGGACGGGGGGCAATGGGAGCTTTCTTT.

The chain has TRBV29-1 and TRBJ2-1; D uncertain. Germline V gene lookup returns CDR1 SQVTM and CDR2 ANQGSEA. V was shortened by 4 bases and J by 6 bases, with 4 bases between the two germline ends. The CDR3 spans 10 residues. CDR3 loop: CSVAGNEQFF. CDR3 nucleotides: TGCAGCGTTGCTGGCAATGAGCAGTTCTTC.

V gene TRBV6-5 combines with J gene TRBJ1-3; D is unclear. In germline, CDR1 is MNHEY, CDR2 SVGAGI. The CDR3 has 13 residues. The V and J ends lost 6 bases and 4 bases respectively, with 10 bases between them. The CDR3 DNA is TGTGCCAGCAGGCGCCCCCAGGGAAACACCATATATTTT. Residues: CASRRPQGNTIYF.

The V gene is TRBV6-1, the J gene TRBJ1-5; the D is unclear. This CDR3 spans 13 amino acids. Germline CDR1 is MNHNS and CDR2 is SASEGT. V lost 6 bases to trimming and J lost 1 base, with 7 bases between them. The CDR3 sequence is CASREASNQPQHF. The CDR3 bases are TGTGCCAGCAGAGAGGCCAGCAATCAGCCCCAGCATTTT.

This clone was recorded a few times. This chain uses TRBV9 with TRBJ1-1; 9 positions agree with TRBD1. The V and J ends lost 6 bases and 2 bases, in that order; junction bases with no gene match: 8. CDR3 length: 15 amino acids. CDR1 is SGDLS and CDR2 is YYNGEE in the germline V gene. CDR3 nucleotides: TGTGCCAGCAACCTAGGGGGACAGGGAAACACTGAAGCTTTCTTT. Residues: CASNLGGQGNTEAFF.

CDR3 in amino acids: CASSPVAGGPNEQFF. CDR3 DNA: TGTGCCAGCAGCCCCGTAGCGGGAGGGCCCAATGAGCAGTTCTTC. This chain connects TRBV7-3 to TRBJ2-1; 11 nucleotides match TRBD2. Germline values: CDR1 SGHTA, CDR2 FQGTGA. This CDR3 is 15 amino acids long. V trimming: 5 bases; J trimming: 6 bases; junction bases outside the gene matches: 6. The entire variable domain, with the rest obtained from reference TRBV7-3 and TRBJ2-1, is as follows: GAGVSQTPSNKVTEKGKYVELRCDPISGHTALYWYRQSLGQGPEFLIYFQGTGAADDSGLPNDRFFAVRPEGSVSTLKIQRTERGDSAVYLCASSPVAGGPNEQFFGPGTRLTVL.

This clone showed up just once. The chain combines TRBV7-9 with TRBJ1-5; no firm D call. CDR3 length equals 14 residues. The V gene lost 1 base and the J gene lost 7 bases, with 11 bases spanning the gap. Germline V CDR1 and CDR2: SEHNR, FQNEAQ (reference sequence). The CDR3 spells CASSLGAGGQPQHF. The CDR3, as DNA: TGTGCCAGCAGCTTAGGGGCAGGAGGACAGCCCCAGCATTTT.

This clone was observed once. The chain links TRBV28 to TRBJ1-1, with 7 bases aligning to TRBD1. Germline trimming cut 2 bases from V and 4 bases from J; bases unmatched to any gene: 7. This CDR3 has 15 amino acids. Looked up from germline, CDR1 is MDHEN and CDR2 is SYDVKM. Written as DNA, the CDR3 is TGTGCCAGCAGTTTAGTGGGCAGGGGGGGCACTGAAGCTTTCTTT. It yields the protein CASSLVGRGGTEAFF. Full variable domain (rest looked up from reference TRBV28 and TRBJ1-1): DVKVTQSSRYLVKRTGEKVFLECVQDMDHENMFWYRQDPGLGLRLIYFSYDVKMKEKGDIPEGYSVSREKKERFSLILESASTNQTSMYLCASSLVGRGGTEAFFGQGTRLTVV.